A selection of T cell receptor beta chains follows, all from one sample in a study of blood T cell repertoires in COVID-19. Some clones are missing from TCRdb's copy, which holds only in-frame ones; the method was immunoSEQ multiplex PCR. This repertoire shows 200,000 or so clones, 70% to 85% found once; its top ten account for approximately 6.9%. Sequences were obtained from peripheral blood. The receptor source for this set is a human donor with acute or convalescent COVID-19. The donor label of this sample is uncertain. The CDR3 runs from the conserved cysteine through the conserved F or W. The order of the fields is clone size, J gene, V gene, CDR3 protein. Clone size is given for some rows only: seen once, a few or many times, or a class if the clone is expanded.

>.|TRBJ2-3|TRBV30
CAWLLGGSTDTQYF
>.|TRBJ1-2|TRBV6-1
CASSEGVVQTYGYTF
>.|TRBJ1-1|TRBV25-1
CASSLGGTTEAFF
>.|TRBJ1-5|TRBV30
CAWSPGTDQPQHF
>.|TRBJ2-7|TRBV30
CAWKGTGAYEQYF
>once|TRBJ2-1|TRBV28
CASSQTSGIREQFF
>.|TRBJ2-3|TRBV10-3
CAIRDSHSSTDTQYF
>.|TRBJ1-2|TRBV7-2
CASSLDGDRSNYGYTF
>.|TRBJ1-4|TRBV24-1
CATSDLRGKLFF
>.|TRBJ1-2|TRBV6-5
CASSRQGNYGYTF
>few|TRBJ1-2|TRBV5-1
CASSLGQGARGYTF
>few|TRBJ2-2|TRBV3-1/TRBV3-2
CASSHNLGTSDGGELFF
>.|TRBJ1-5|TRBV6-2/TRBV6-3
CASRPPRGGQPQHF
>.|TRBJ2-2|TRBV3-1/TRBV3-2
CASKPEGIGGTGELFF
>.|TRBJ2-1|TRBV14
CASSDRYNEQFF
>.|TRBJ1-5|TRBV10-2
CASSDRESNQPQHF
>few|TRBJ2-3|TRBV7-9
CASSLAGGSGDTQYF
>.|TRBJ1-2|TRBV5-1
CASSPGGQGGGYTF
>.|TRBJ1-5|TRBV27
CASSFGTFNQPQHF
>.|TRBJ1-3|TRBV3-1/TRBV3-2
CASSRRGESGNTIYF
>.|TRBJ2-7|TRBV29-1
CSVPGQLNEQYF
>.|TRBJ2-7|TRBV7-2
CASSLPTGTSGSNPYEQYF
>once|TRBJ2-2|TRBV6-5
CASSYSGTTNTGELFF
>.|TRBJ2-7|TRBV7-2
CASSLFLAGVEEQYF
>.|TRBJ1-2|TRBV9
CASSFSAVADYGYTF
>.|TRBJ2-2|TRBV3-1/TRBV3-2
CASSPYRAPVGELFF
>.|TRBJ2-5|TRBV5-1
CASSLGGSETQYF
>.|TRBJ1-3|TRBV5-1
CASSLGFTGIVSGNTIYF
>.|TRBJ2-4|TRBV27
CASSFRVPGLAGGIQYF
>.|TRBJ1-5|TRBV2
CASSESGISNQPQHF
>.|TRBJ1-2|TRBV5-1
CASSRDRGERYTF
>.|TRBJ2-7|TRBV7-2
CASSLAVRVGSGRFSYEQYF
>.|TRBJ2-3|TRBV10-3
CAIRKGGEADTQYF
>.|TRBJ2-1|TRBV7-2
CASSLGQANNEQFF
>.|TRBJ2-1|TRBV7-3
CASSLERDSYNEQFF
>once|TRBJ2-6|TRBV7-7
CASSLDGGRFTGANVLTF
>once|TRBJ1-3|TRBV5-1
CASSQQGFSGNTIYF
>.|TRBJ1-1|TRBV6-5
CASSTGTGLAFF
>.|TRBJ2-7|TRBV7-9
CASSLLGYEQYF
>.|TRBJ2-1|TRBV24-1
CATSDSISGRALNEQFF
>.|TRBJ1-1|TRBV10-3
CAISGGPGRGNTEAFF
>.|TRBJ1-6|TRBV5-1
CASSLVPGGVGSPLHF
>once|TRBJ1-6|TRBV7-9
CAINRDTNNSPLHF
>few|TRBJ2-1|TRBV5-1
CASSLLPGLAGGKDEQFF
>.|TRBJ2-1|TRBV18
CASSPSSLAGGNEQFF
>.|TRBJ1-5|TRBV12-3/TRBV12-4
CASSGGLGQPQHF
>.|TRBJ2-5|TRBV6-2/TRBV6-3
CASSPPSGSLQETQYF
>.|TRBJ2-1|TRBV24-1
CATSAGTGDNEQFF
>few|TRBJ2-1|TRBV5-6
CASSLRYLAGYNEQFF
>.|TRBJ2-3|TRBV19
CASSIPQSADTQYF
>few|TRBJ1-3|TRBV30
CAWSSGQGLLSSGNTIYF
>.|TRBJ1-1|TRBV12-3/TRBV12-4
CASSRLLNTEAFF